These 18 T cell receptor beta chains were all obtained from the same sample, sequenced in a study of CXCR3-negative and CXCR3-positive naive CD8 T cells. Study-wide findings and caveats: For CXCR3-positive naive cells, TRB CDR3s were more hydrophobic than those of CXCR3-negative naive cells.

In preparing the TRB cDNA libraries, 5' RACE with UMI labels was used. TCRdb reanalyzed the 5' RACE reads and collapses them to one entry per CDR3 protein, without DNA. This sample's table has under 85,000 distinct CDR3 sequences. These receptors have no identified antigens. Source material: naive CXCR3+ CD8+ T cells from blood. The subset is: CD45RO-CCR7+CD27+CD95- naive CD8+ T cells expressing CXCR3 (TNR3+). The receptors stem from a human donor in good health. Some clones in this sample may be carry-over from other donors' samples.

The rearrangement links TRBV4-3 to TRBJ2-7; TCRdb lists TRBD1, though no DNA is available to test this call. Germline-derived CDR1 and CDR2 are LGHNA and YSLEER. The CDR3 consists of 19 residues. CDR3 sequence reads: CASSQEGGTGGPSSYEQYF.

The V and J genes are TRBV9 and TRBJ2-3. CDR1 SGDLS and CDR2 YYNGEE come from the germline V gene. The CDR3 has 15 amino acids. The CDR3: CASGEYRASTDTQYF.

The chain combines TRBV11-3 with TRBJ1-3. Germline V lookup: CDR1 SGHNT, CDR2 YENEEA. The length of the CDR3 is 12 residues. The CDR3: CASTTSLDTIYF.

The rearrangement uses TRBV9 and TRBJ2-7. Per the germline V gene, CDR1 is SGDLS and CDR2 is YYNGEE. The length of the CDR3 is 15 residues. The chain's CDR3 is CASSVGGSDPYEQYF.

The chain employs TRBV12-5 and TRBJ2-2. Germline V gene lookup returns CDR1 LGHNT and CDR2 FRNRAP. The CDR3 totals 15 residues. CDR3 sequence: CASGLVVSNTGELFF.

V usage is TRBV7-7 and J usage is TRBJ2-2; the TCRdb call, TRBD2, lacks DNA for checking. Germline CDR1 reads SSHAT; CDR2 reads FNYEAQ (reference sequence). This CDR3 comprises 15 residues. This CDR3 reads CASSPGGANTGELFF.

The V gene is TRBV12-3 or TRBV12-4, the J gene TRBJ2-3; the D gene TCRdb calls, TRBD2, cannot be checked with no DNA. The CDR3 runs to 14 residues. The CDR3 sequence: CVSTSRDGADTQYF.

This rearrangement joins TRBV6-2 or TRBV6-3 to TRBJ1-3. Germline V gives CDR1 MNHEY, CDR2 SVGEGT. There are 12 residues in the CDR3. This CDR3 is CASRNSGNTIYF.

The rearrangement uses TRBV18 and TRBJ2-7; the D call from TCRdb, TRBD1, cannot be confirmed without DNA. Germline CDR1 reads KGHSH; CDR2 reads LQKENI. The CDR3 runs 15 residues. CDR3: CASSPSTGQSYEQYF.

V gene TRBV28 combines with J gene TRBJ2-3; there is no DNA to check the TCRdb D call of TRBD1. The germline gives CDR1 MDHEN, CDR2 SYDVKM. The CDR3 consists of 18 residues. The CDR3 sequence is CASSWWGTGISSTDTQYF.

V is TRBV7-2 and J is TRBJ2-5; the D call from TCRdb, TRBD2, cannot be confirmed without DNA. Per the germline V gene, CDR1 is SGHTA and CDR2 is FQGNSA. The CDR3 runs 16 residues. This chain's CDR3 is CASSFPSGEFQETQYF.

J is TRBJ2-1 and V is TRBV7-9; without DNA, the TCRdb call of TRBD1 cannot be checked. The CDR3 is 19 amino acids. Germline CDR1 is SEHNR and CDR2 is FQNEAQ (reference sequence). The CDR3 region is CASSPPGGQEGNHNNEQFF. Full variable domain (rest looked up from reference TRBV7-9 and TRBJ2-1): DTGVSQNPRHKITKRGQNVTFRCDPISEHNRLYWYRQTLGQGPEFLTYFQNEAQLEKSRLLSDRFSAERPKGSFSTLEIQRTEQGDSAMYLCASSPPGGQEGNHNNEQFFGPGTRLTVL.

The chain couples TRBV7-8 to TRBJ2-7. In germline, CDR1 is SGHVS, CDR2 FQNEAQ. The CDR3 is 12 residues long. Here the CDR3 reads CASSLAPYEQYF.

This chain links TRBV28 with TRBJ2-3; TCRdb returns TRBD2, unconfirmable since there is no DNA. Germline V gene lookup returns CDR1 MDHEN and CDR2 SYDVKM. This CDR3 is 18 amino acids long. The CDR3 sequence: CASSPRLAGGRSTDTQYF.

The CDR3 sequence: CASGRNPGFDSEAFF. J is TRBJ1-1 and V is TRBV12-5; TCRdb indicates TRBD1, and absent DNA this call remains unverified. The CDR3 consists of 15 residues. The germline V gene has CDR1 LGHNT and CDR2 FRNRAP.

The V gene is TRBV12-5, the J gene TRBJ1-1; the D call from TCRdb, TRBD1, cannot be confirmed without DNA. Germline CDR1 LGHNT, CDR2 FRNRAP. The CDR3 contains 14 residues. This chain's CDR3 is CASGPGQFNTEAFF.

CDR3 residues: CASSIEDSFSYNEQFF. The chain combines TRBV19 with TRBJ2-1; TCRdb picks TRBD1, but there is no DNA to check that call. CDR1 and CDR2 (germline): LNHDA, SQIVND (reference sequence). The length of the CDR3 is 16 residues.

V is TRBV6-2 or TRBV6-3 and J is TRBJ2-1; TCRdb selects TRBD1, and the lack of DNA leaves this call unchecked. Germline V lookup: CDR1 MNHEY, CDR2 SVGEGT. The CDR3 consists of 14 residues. The CDR3: CASSYSGTGDEQFF.